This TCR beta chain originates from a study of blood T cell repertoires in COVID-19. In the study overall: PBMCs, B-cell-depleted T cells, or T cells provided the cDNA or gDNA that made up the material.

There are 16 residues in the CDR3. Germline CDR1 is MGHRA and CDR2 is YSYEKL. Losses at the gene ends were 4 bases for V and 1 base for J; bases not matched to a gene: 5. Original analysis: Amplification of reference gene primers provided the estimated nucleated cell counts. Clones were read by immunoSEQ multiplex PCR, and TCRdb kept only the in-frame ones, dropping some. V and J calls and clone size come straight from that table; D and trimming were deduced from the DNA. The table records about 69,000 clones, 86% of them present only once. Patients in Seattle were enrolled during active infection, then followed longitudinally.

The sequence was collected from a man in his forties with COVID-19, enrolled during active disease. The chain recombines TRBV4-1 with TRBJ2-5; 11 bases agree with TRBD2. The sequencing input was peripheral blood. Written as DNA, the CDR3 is TGCGCCAGCAGCCGGGTAGGACTAGCGGGCCAAGAGACCCAGTACTTC. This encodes CASSRVGLAGQETQYF.